Listed below are T cell receptor beta chains from one sample, sequenced in a study of cytomegalovirus exposure and HLA in healthy donors. Sequencing used immunoSEQ multiplex PCR; TCRdb keeps in-frame clones, though not all of them. The data contain around 130,000 clones, roughly 87% of them singletons. Sequencing input: PBMCs. The source is a middle-aged woman in good health and CMV-seronegative. Each CDR3 is given with its conserved first and last residue. Each record gives: D gene, clone size, J gene, V gene, CDR3 protein, CDR3 DNA. A D gene is named only where the DNA matches it firmly. Clone size is shown for a subset of rows, as once, few, many or a class of expanded clone.

d_call: NA; clone_size: NA; j_call: TRBJ1-5; v_call: TRBV30; cdr3_aa: CAWSDQGGEPQHF; cdr3_nt: TGTGCCTGGAGTGATCAGGGAGGGGAGCCCCAGCATTTT
d_call: NA; clone_size: NA; j_call: TRBJ1-5; v_call: TRBV2; cdr3_aa: CASSASYSNQPQHF; cdr3_nt: TGTGCCAGCAGTGCTTCCTATAGCAATCAGCCCCAGCATTTT
d_call: NA; clone_size: NA; j_call: TRBJ2-5; v_call: TRBV27; cdr3_aa: CASSLSGAGIETQYF; cdr3_nt: TGTGCCAGCAGTTTATCCGGGGCGGGGATCGAGACCCAGTACTTC
d_call: TRBD2; clone_size: NA; j_call: TRBJ2-7; v_call: TRBV7-9; cdr3_aa: CASSRSGGSLYEQYF; cdr3_nt: TGTGCCAGCAGCCGATCCGGCGGGAGTCTATACGAGCAGTACTTC
d_call: NA; clone_size: NA; j_call: TRBJ1-2; v_call: TRBV4-1; cdr3_aa: CASSPPREGGYTF; cdr3_nt: TGCGCCAGCAGCCCCCCCAGGGAGGGCGGCTACACCTTC
d_call: NA; clone_size: NA; j_call: TRBJ2-3; v_call: TRBV9; cdr3_aa: CASSVGTITDTQYF; cdr3_nt: TGTGCCAGCAGCGTAGGGACAATCACAGATACGCAGTATTTT
d_call: NA; clone_size: NA; j_call: TRBJ2-7; v_call: TRBV7-8; cdr3_aa: CASSFLQGAYEQYF; cdr3_nt: TGTGCCAGCAGCTTTTTACAGGGAGCCTACGAGCAGTACTTC
d_call: TRBD1; clone_size: NA; j_call: TRBJ1-1; v_call: TRBV11-2; cdr3_aa: CASSRQGGENTEAFF; cdr3_nt: TGTGCCAGCAGCCGTCAGGGGGGTGAGAACACTGAAGCTTTCTTT
d_call: TRBD2; clone_size: NA; j_call: TRBJ2-3; v_call: TRBV10-3; cdr3_aa: CAISESGLAGVADTQYF; cdr3_nt: TGTGCCATCAGTGAGTCTGGGCTAGCGGGAGTCGCAGATACGCAGTATTTT
d_call: NA; clone_size: NA; j_call: TRBJ1-1; v_call: TRBV6-1; cdr3_aa: CASRVTGNTEAFF; cdr3_nt: TGTGCCAGCAGAGTAACCGGGAACACTGAAGCTTTCTTT
d_call: NA; clone_size: NA; j_call: TRBJ1-2; v_call: TRBV28; cdr3_aa: CASSYQNYGYTF; cdr3_nt: TGTGCCAGCAGCTACCAAAACTATGGCTACACCTTC
d_call: NA; clone_size: NA; j_call: TRBJ2-5; v_call: TRBV14; cdr3_aa: CASSQEGWQSGETQYF; cdr3_nt: TGTGCCAGCAGCCAAGAAGGTTGGCAGTCGGGGGAGACCCAGTACTTC
d_call: NA; clone_size: NA; j_call: TRBJ2-1; v_call: TRBV5-1; cdr3_aa: CASSLGQISYNEQFF; cdr3_nt: TGCGCCAGCAGCTTGGGGCAGATCTCCTACAATGAGCAGTTCTTC
d_call: NA; clone_size: NA; j_call: TRBJ1-6; v_call: TRBV6-1; cdr3_aa: CASSERVNSPLHF; cdr3_nt: TGTGCCAGCAGTGAACGCGTAAATTCACCCCTCCACTTT
d_call: TRBD1; clone_size: NA; j_call: TRBJ2-7; v_call: TRBV28; cdr3_aa: CASSPLPGTGRNEQYF; cdr3_nt: TGTGCCAGCAGTCCCCTCCCCGGGACAGGCAGGAACGAGCAGTACTTC
d_call: NA; clone_size: once; j_call: TRBJ2-2; v_call: TRBV7-9; cdr3_aa: CASSLGVEFTGELFF; cdr3_nt: TGTGCCAGCAGCTTAGGGGTGGAGTTCACCGGGGAGCTGTTTTTT
d_call: TRBD2; clone_size: NA; j_call: TRBJ2-3; v_call: TRBV10-1; cdr3_aa: CASRAGTDTQYF; cdr3_nt: TGCGCCAGCAGAGCGGGGACAGATACGCAGTATTTT
d_call: TRBD1; clone_size: NA; j_call: TRBJ1-3; v_call: TRBV18; cdr3_aa: CASSPGQVSGNTIYF; cdr3_nt: TGTGCCAGCTCCCCGGGACAGGTCTCTGGAAACACCATATATTTT
d_call: TRBD1; clone_size: NA; j_call: TRBJ2-7; v_call: TRBV30; cdr3_aa: CAWARTGGLSYEQYF; cdr3_nt: TGTGCCTGGGCGAGGACAGGGGGGCTTTCCTACGAGCAGTACTTC
d_call: TRBD1; clone_size: NA; j_call: TRBJ2-7; v_call: TRBV2; cdr3_aa: CASTMTWTGESYEQYF; cdr3_nt: TGTGCCAGCACCATGACTTGGACAGGGGAGTCCTACGAGCAGTACTTC
d_call: TRBD1; clone_size: NA; j_call: TRBJ1-1; v_call: TRBV30; cdr3_aa: CAWCRGQNTEAFF; cdr3_nt: TGTGCCTGGTGCAGGGGGCAGAACACTGAAGCTTTCTTT
d_call: NA; clone_size: NA; j_call: TRBJ2-5; v_call: TRBV7-9; cdr3_aa: CASSTLKETQYF; cdr3_nt: TGTGCCAGCAGCACCCTAAAAGAGACCCAGTACTTC
d_call: NA; clone_size: NA; j_call: TRBJ2-3; v_call: TRBV11-3; cdr3_aa: CASSPRLHSPTDTQYF; cdr3_nt: TGTGCCAGCAGCCCCCGACTCCACTCGCCGACAGATACGCAGTATTTT
d_call: TRBD1; clone_size: NA; j_call: TRBJ2-5; v_call: TRBV28; cdr3_aa: CASSLQGDQQETQYF; cdr3_nt: TGTGCCAGCAGTCTCCAGGGGGATCAACAAGAGACCCAGTACTTC
d_call: NA; clone_size: NA; j_call: TRBJ2-7; v_call: TRBV5-1; cdr3_aa: CASSRSRGFGSYEQYF; cdr3_nt: TGCGCCAGCAGTCGTAGCCGCGGGTTTGGCTCCTACGAGCAGTACTTC
d_call: TRBD2; clone_size: NA; j_call: TRBJ2-2; v_call: TRBV29-1; cdr3_aa: CSVEDGGAVWNTGELFF; cdr3_nt: TGCAGCGTTGAAGACGGGGGGGCGGTTTGGAACACCGGGGAGCTGTTTTTT
d_call: NA; clone_size: once; j_call: TRBJ1-1; v_call: TRBV7-9; cdr3_aa: CASSLQGGINTEAFF; cdr3_nt: TGTGCCAGCAGCTTGCAAGGGGGAATAAACACTGAAGCTTTCTTT
d_call: TRBD2; clone_size: NA; j_call: TRBJ2-1; v_call: TRBV7-9; cdr3_aa: CASRGGGTSGTNEQFF; cdr3_nt: TGTGCCAGCAGGGGCGGAGGGACTAGCGGGACCAATGAGCAGTTCTTC
d_call: TRBD2; clone_size: NA; j_call: TRBJ2-1; v_call: TRBV27; cdr3_aa: CASSRTSGRPHEQFF; cdr3_nt: TGTGCCAGCAGTCGGACTAGCGGGAGACCCCATGAGCAGTTCTTC
d_call: NA; clone_size: once; j_call: TRBJ2-7; v_call: TRBV30; cdr3_aa: CAWSESVAGITNF; cdr3_nt: TGTGCCTGGAGCGAATCTGTGGCAGGGATTACGAACTTC
d_call: NA; clone_size: NA; j_call: TRBJ1-1; v_call: TRBV5-1; cdr3_aa: CASSLETGVNTEAFF; cdr3_nt: TGCGCCAGCAGCTTAGAGACAGGAGTGAACACTGAAGCTTTCTTT
d_call: TRBD2; clone_size: NA; j_call: TRBJ2-1; v_call: TRBV14; cdr3_aa: CASSQVLSSGSYNEQFF; cdr3_nt: TGTGCCAGCAGCCAAGTACTTTCTAGCGGGAGTTACAATGAGCAGTTCTTC
d_call: NA; clone_size: once; j_call: TRBJ1-1; v_call: TRBV21-1; cdr3_aa: CASSKEEDLDTEAFF; cdr3_nt: TGTGCCAGCAGCAAAGAGGAGGATCTGGACACTGAAGCTTTCTTT
d_call: TRBD2; clone_size: NA; j_call: TRBJ2-3; v_call: TRBV27; cdr3_aa: CASSWTSGTYTQYF; cdr3_nt: TGTGCCAGCAGTTGGACTAGCGGGACATATACGCAGTATTTT
d_call: TRBD2; clone_size: NA; j_call: TRBJ2-7; v_call: TRBV25-1; cdr3_aa: CASSGLGGRAYYEQYF; cdr3_nt: TGTGCCAGCAGTGGTTTAGGCGGGAGGGCCTACTACGAGCAGTACTTC
d_call: TRBD1; clone_size: NA; j_call: TRBJ1-1; v_call: TRBV4-1; cdr3_aa: CASSPSTTGDTEAFF; cdr3_nt: TGCGCCAGCAGCCCGTCCACTACAGGGGATACTGAAGCTTTCTTT
d_call: NA; clone_size: NA; j_call: TRBJ2-3; v_call: TRBV11-2; cdr3_aa: CASSLGTFDTDTQYF; cdr3_nt: TGTGCCAGCAGCTTAGGGACATTTGACACAGATACGCAGTATTTT
d_call: NA; clone_size: NA; j_call: TRBJ1-5; v_call: TRBV10-3; cdr3_aa: CAISVTEDQPQHF; cdr3_nt: TGTGCCATCAGTGTGACAGAGGATCAGCCCCAGCATTTT
d_call: NA; clone_size: NA; j_call: TRBJ2-7; v_call: TRBV30; cdr3_aa: CAWSVLLGDEQYF; cdr3_nt: TGTGCCTGGAGTGTACTTCTAGGAGACGAGCAGTACTTC
d_call: NA; clone_size: NA; j_call: TRBJ2-3; v_call: TRBV6-6; cdr3_aa: CASSALASTQYF; cdr3_nt: TGTGCCAGCAGCGCTTTAGCGAGTACGCAGTATTTT
d_call: NA; clone_size: NA; j_call: TRBJ2-7; v_call: TRBV28; cdr3_aa: CASSFAQTGTNEQYF; cdr3_nt: TGTGCCAGCAGTTTCGCCCAAACAGGGACTAACGAGCAGTACTTC
d_call: TRBD1; clone_size: NA; j_call: TRBJ1-5; v_call: TRBV30; cdr3_aa: CAWSGQTLQGKAQPQHF; cdr3_nt: TGTGCCTGGAGTGGCCAAACACTACAGGGGAAAGCGCAGCCCCAGCATTTT
d_call: NA; clone_size: few; j_call: TRBJ2-7; v_call: TRBV18; cdr3_aa: CASSLTTGDFSYEQYF; cdr3_nt: TGTGCCAGCTCGCTCACAACAGGGGACTTCTCCTACGAGCAGTACTTC
d_call: NA; clone_size: NA; j_call: TRBJ2-7; v_call: TRBV6-1; cdr3_aa: CASSEEYEQYF; cdr3_nt: TGTGCCAGCAGTGAGGAGTACGAGCAGTACTTC
d_call: TRBD2; clone_size: NA; j_call: TRBJ2-3; v_call: TRBV5-6; cdr3_aa: CASSLRTSGTDTQYF; cdr3_nt: TGTGCCAGCAGCTTGAGGACTAGCGGCACAGATACGCAGTATTTT
d_call: NA; clone_size: once; j_call: TRBJ2-3; v_call: TRBV5-1; cdr3_aa: CASSLGGGTTDTQYF; cdr3_nt: TGCGCCAGCAGCTTGGGTGGGGGGACCACAGATACGCAGTATTTT
d_call: NA; clone_size: few; j_call: TRBJ2-1; v_call: TRBV4-1; cdr3_aa: CASSLGLDWYNEQFF; cdr3_nt: TGCGCCAGCAGCCTCGGACTCGATTGGTACAATGAGCAGTTCTTC
d_call: NA; clone_size: NA; j_call: TRBJ1-5; v_call: TRBV19; cdr3_aa: CASRPGGSPNQPQHF; cdr3_nt: TGTGCCAGTAGACCGGGGGGCTCACCCAATCAGCCCCAGCATTTT
d_call: NA; clone_size: NA; j_call: TRBJ2-3; v_call: TRBV7-9; cdr3_aa: CASSPGGTQYF; cdr3_nt: TGTGCCAGCAGCCCCGGAGGTACGCAGTATTTT
d_call: NA; clone_size: few; j_call: TRBJ2-2; v_call: TRBV27; cdr3_aa: CASSLFPIGGITGELFF; cdr3_nt: TGTGCCAGCAGTTTATTCCCCATCGGCGGGATTACCGGGGAGCTGTTTTTT